These 19 T cell receptor beta chains were all obtained from the same sample, sequenced in a study of CD8+ T cells in alopecia areata. As the sequencing template, cDNA was produced by extracting RNA and reverse transcribing it. Profiled with immunoSEQ multiplex PCR; TCRdb holds only in-frame clones, not every one. The sample has 130,000 or so clones; around 50% are singletons. The specimen was NKG2D-low CD8+ T cells sorted from blood. The receptors shown here come from a human donor with alopecia areata.

The chain recombines TRBV29-1 with TRBJ2-7; 8 positions agree with TRBD1. This CDR3 is 12 amino acids long. The germline V gene has CDR1 SQVTM and CDR2 ANQGSEA. Trimming at V came to 3 bases and at J to 5 bases, leaving 3 bases not matched to a gene. In DNA, the CDR3 is TGCAGCGTTGACAGGGGGCCCGACGAGCAGTACTTC. It encodes CSVDRGPDEQYF.

The chain carries TRBV19 and TRBJ2-7; D ambiguous. V lost 3 bases and J 1 base, leaving 10 bases between the germline ends. In germline, CDR1 is LNHDA, CDR2 SQIVND (reference sequence). The CDR3 sequence is 14 residues long. The CDR3 here is CASSIAAPSYEQYF. In nucleotides, the CDR3 is TGTGCCAGTAGTATCGCTGCACCATCCTACGAGCAGTACTTC.

This sequence joins TRBV6-1 and TRBJ2-1; TRBD2 matches 9 bases. After removal of 3 bases from V and 6 bases from J, the junction contained 6 bases not matched to a gene. Germline-derived CDR1 and CDR2 are MNHNS and SASEGT. There are 15 residues in the CDR3. The CDR3 reads CASSDIAGVRNEQFF. For the CDR3, the DNA is TGTGCCAGCAGTGATATAGCGGGGGTACGCAATGAGCAGTTCTTC.

The chain recombines TRBV7-8 with TRBJ2-5; D is unclear. The CDR3 has 15 residues. Per germline, CDR1 SGHVS and CDR2 FQNEAQ. V gave up 0 bases and J gave up 2 bases, with 10 bases separating them. The CDR3 region is CASSLAVQVQETQYF. The CDR3 coding sequence is TGTGCCAGCAGCTTAGCTGTGCAGGTGCAAGAGACCCAGTACTTC.

V usage is TRBV29-1 and J usage is TRBJ2-2; 10 bases fit TRBD2. J gave up 7 bases and V 3 bases, and 5 bases lay outside the gene matches. The length of the CDR3 is 14 residues. Germline V lookup: CDR1 SQVTM, CDR2 ANQGSEA. The CDR3 reads CSVDASGGSGELFF. In DNA form, the CDR3 reads TGCAGCGTTGACGCTAGCGGGGGCAGCGGGGAGCTGTTTTTT.

The chain combines TRBV28 with TRBJ2-5; 13 bases line up with TRBD2. The trim removed 4 bases at V and 5 bases at J, leaving 10 bases unmatched. Germline V gene sequence: CDR1 MDHEN, CDR2 SYDVKM. This CDR3 comprises 17 residues. The CDR3 coding sequence is TGTGCCAGCAGTTGGACTAGCGGGAGAGGGCACTGGGAGACCCAGTACTTC. Protein product: CASSWTSGRGHWETQYF.

This clone appeared a few times. This chain connects TRBV29-1 to TRBJ2-2, with D possibly called TRBD1 or TRBD2 (5 bases each). The V gene lost 7 bases and the J gene lost 6 bases, with 18 bases spanning the gap. The CDR3 runs 14 residues. Germline V gene lookup returns CDR1 SQVTM and CDR2 ANQGSEA. The CDR3 region has the DNA TGCAGCGGATGGGACGCCAATTTATCCGGGGAGCTGTTTTTT. It yields the protein CSGWDANLSGELFF.

V usage is TRBV29-1 and J usage is TRBJ2-5; D not resolved. CDR1 and CDR2 from the germline V gene are SQVTM and ANQGSEA. This CDR3 is built from 13 residues. V lost 6 bases and J 2 bases, leaving 13 bases between the germline ends. CDR3 nucleotide sequence: TGCAGCGTCGCCCTAATCAATCAAGAGACCCAGTACTTC. Translating it yields CSVALINQETQYF.

The chain combines TRBV5-4 with TRBJ2-7; D not resolved. The CDR3 is 15 amino acids. Trimming stripped 0 bases from V and 0 bases from J, with 10 bases between. Germline V CDR1 and CDR2: SGHNT, YYREEE (reference sequence). CDR3 sequence reads: CASSLDRGSSYEQYF. As DNA, the CDR3 is TGTGCCAGCAGCTTGGATCGCGGTTCCTCCTACGAGCAGTACTTC.

The chain is built from TRBV4-2 and TRBJ2-7; D gene ambiguous. Germline V gene lookup returns CDR1 LGHNA and CDR2 YNFKEQ. CDR3 length: 13 amino acids. V lost 0 bases to trimming and J lost 2 bases, with 5 bases between them. The CDR3 reads CASSQDGPYEQYF. CDR3 sequence (DNA): TGTGCCAGCAGCCAAGACGGGCCCTACGAGCAGTACTTC.

J is TRBJ2-2 and V is TRBV4-1, with D unresolved. Germline V gives CDR1 MGHRA, CDR2 YSYEKL. The V end was cut by 10 bases, the J end by 0 bases, with 15 bases between. The CDR3 contains 15 residues. This chain's CDR3 is CATSPEPSNTGELFF. The CDR3 DNA reads TGCGCCACCTCACCCGAGCCATCGAACACCGGGGAGCTGTTTTTT.

The V call is TRBV4-2, the J call TRBJ1-1, with D uncertain. Trimming removed 1 base at V and 6 bases at J, with 9 bases between. The V gene's germline CDR1 is LGHNA and CDR2 YNFKEQ. The CDR3 has 13 residues. The CDR3 nucleotides are TGTGCCAGCAGCCAAGGTTCCGGGGCTGAAGCTTTCTTT. It specifies CASSQGSGAEAFF.

The chain combines TRBV29-1 with TRBJ1-3; no definite D call. The CDR3 totals 12 residues. Trimming shortened V by 4 bases and J by 3 bases, and 7 bases separated the two germline ends. The germline gives CDR1 SQVTM, CDR2 ANQGSEA. CDR3: CSVAKDGNTIYF. The CDR3 bases are TGCAGCGTTGCAAAGGATGGAAACACCATATATTTT.

A single count supports this clone. The chain employs TRBV18 and TRBJ2-3; 8 bases align to TRBD2. CDR3 length: 15 residues. Germline V lookup: CDR1 KGHSH, CDR2 LQKENI. The ends lost 4 bases at V and 2 bases at J; junction bases unmatched: 5. CDR3 loop: CASSLLAEPTDTQYF. The CDR3 DNA is TGTGCCAGCTCACTACTAGCGGAGCCCACAGATACGCAGTATTTT.

This clone has just a few counts. The chain has TRBV7-9 and TRBJ1-2; D remains ambiguous. The V gene's germline CDR1 is SEHNR and CDR2 FQNEAQ (reference sequence). The germline V and J ends were trimmed by 4 bases and 8 bases, with 11 bases remaining between them. CDR3 length equals 12 residues. CDR3 bases: TGTGCCAGCAGCTCCCCATCTGGCGGCTACACCTTC. Translation: CASSSPSGGYTF. Combining the CDR3 with reference TRBV7-9 and TRBJ1-2 gives the whole variable domain DTGVSQNPRHKITKRGQNVTFRCDPISEHNRLYWYRQTLGQGPEFLTYFQNEAQLEKSRLLSDRFSAERPKGSFSTLEIQRTEQGDSAMYLCASSSPSGGYTFGSGTRLTVV.

The V and J genes are TRBV29-1 and TRBJ2-7, with D possibly called TRBD1 or TRBD2 (5 bases each). From germline, CDR1 is SQVTM and CDR2 ANQGSEA. The CDR3 covers 14 residues. Between the trimmed V and J ends, which lost 7 bases and 3 bases, there was a span of 19 bases. The CDR3 sequence: CSAQIQDGNYEQYF. CDR3 sequence (DNA): TGCAGCGCCCAGATACAGGACGGGAACTACGAGCAGTACTTC.

The genes are TRBV29-1 and TRBJ1-2; D perhaps matches TRBD1 (6 bases). Trimming pared 3 bases from V and 3 bases from J, leaving 8 bases between. In germline, CDR1 is SQVTM, CDR2 ANQGSEA. The CDR3 length is 12 residues. The CDR3 sequence: CSVDRGHYGYTF. CDR3 bases: TGCAGCGTTGACAGGGGACACTATGGCTACACCTTC.

The chain joins TRBV30 to TRBJ1-2; 9 bases match TRBD1. V lost 5 bases, J lost 8 bases, and 12 bases stayed unmatched. This CDR3 comprises 14 residues. Germline CDR1 and CDR2: GTSNPN and SVGIG (reference sequence). CDR3 protein: CAWEFLGTGSGYTF. CDR3 bases: TGTGCCTGGGAGTTCCTCGGGACAGGGTCCGGCTACACCTTC.

This clone was seen ten or more times. The V call is TRBV28, the J call TRBJ2-7; the match to TRBD1 covers 7 bases. Germline trimming cut 4 bases from V and 3 bases from J; bases unmatched to any gene: 15. The CDR3 consists of 17 residues. Germline CDR1 is MDHEN and CDR2 is SYDVKM. The CDR3: CASSSLLLDRALYEQYF. The CDR3 DNA reads as TGTGCCAGCAGTTCCCTGCTGTTAGACAGGGCGCTCTACGAGCAGTACTTC.